This section outlines one TCR beta chain sequence together with its context. In the study's own analysis: Estimation of nucleated cell counts was performed using reference gene primer amplification. This table comes from immunoSEQ multiplex PCR, and its TCRdb copy is limited to in-frame clones, with some not included. That table furnishes V, J and clone size, whereas the DNA furnished D and trimming. There are over 200,000 clones in the sample; 86% occur only once, and approximately 2.1% lies in the top ten. This specimen belongs to a study of blood T cell repertoires in COVID-19. Background on the study: The United States, Italy and Spain provided the acute and convalescent COVID-19 samples.

The CDR3 has 13 residues. The V and J ends lost 5 bases and 0 bases respectively, with 10 bases between them. Looked up from germline, CDR1 is SQVTM and CDR2 is ANQGSEA. Sequencing was carried out using peripheral blood. The gene calls are TRBV29-1 and TRBJ1-1; no clear D. This receptor was identified in a man aged 30 to 39 who had recovered from COVID-19. DNA of the CDR3: TGCAGCGTTAGTCCAGATATGAACACTGAAGCTTTCTTT. It codes for CSVSPDMNTEAFF.